One sample yielded the 27 T cell receptor beta chains listed below, sequenced in a study of beta chain features in type 1 diabetes. Study-level points and caveats: Moderate yet significant TCRB CDR3 shortening was seen in Type 1 diabetes patients in all four CD4+ subsets.

Investigators reverse transcribed all isolated RNA, so they sequenced expressed TCRB transcripts. Libraries were prepared by immunoSEQ multiplex PCR; TCRdb keeps only in-frame clonotypes and omits some of them. The data hold about 270,000 clones, with around an eighth observed a single time. Their recognized antigens are unknown. The specimen sequenced was naive CD4+ T cells from blood. The receptor set was obtained from a man aged 30 to 39 with type 1 diabetes.

The chain carries TRBV6-5 and TRBJ1-3, with D unresolved. Germline V gene lookup returns CDR1 MNHEY and CDR2 SVGAGI. This CDR3 spans 14 amino acids. Deletions cut 2 bases from V and 4 bases from J, with 9 bases between. CDR3 bases: TGTGCCAGCAGTTACGGCAGGCCGGGAAACACCATATATTTT. This translates into CASSYGRPGNTIYF.

The table lists this clone with a few counts. The chain uses TRBV6-6 and TRBJ2-5, with 12 bases identical to TRBD2. The V gene end was trimmed by 5 bases and the J gene end by 5 bases; junction bases not matched to a gene: 9. CDR1 is MNHNY and CDR2 is SVGAGI in the germline V gene (reference sequence). This CDR3 spans 16 amino acids. The CDR3 region is CASSRRLAGAVETQYF. CDR3 nucleotides: TGTGCCAGCAGTAGGAGACTAGCGGGAGCGGTGGAGACCCAGTACTTC.

V usage is TRBV18 and J usage is TRBJ2-3, with 7 bases matching TRBD1. CDR1 is KGHSH and CDR2 is LQKENI in the germline V gene. The CDR3 has 14 amino acids. Trimming removed 6 bases from V and 2 bases from J; junction bases left unmatched: 5. CDR3 region: CASSTGTITDTQYF. The CDR3 coding sequence is TGTGCCAGCTCGACAGGGACCATCACAGATACGCAGTATTTT.

The rearrangement joins TRBV27 to TRBJ2-3; tentatively, D is TRBD1 (5 bases). The CDR3 covers 16 residues. Germline CDR1 is MNHEY and CDR2 is SMNVEV (reference sequence). V was trimmed by 9 bases and J by 2 bases, leaving 21 bases between them. The CDR3, as DNA: TGTGCCAGTGCCCGCTTTCAGGGCCACTACACAGATACGCAGTATTTT. Translation gives CASARFQGHYTDTQYF.

This clone turned up a few times. The chain is built from TRBV7-9 and TRBJ2-7; TRBD1 is a possible D gene (5 bases). Trimming left V 5 bases short and J 9 bases short, with 17 bases between. CDR1 SEHNR and CDR2 FQNEAQ come from the germline V gene (reference sequence). The CDR3 has 13 residues. CDR3 nucleotides: TGTGCCAGCAGCCGTACAGGATTCGTTGGGCAGTACTTC. Translated: CASSRTGFVGQYF.

The chain combines TRBV7-6 with TRBJ2-1; the match to TRBD2 covers 9 bases. This CDR3 is 12 amino acids long. CDR1 is SGHVS and CDR2 is FNYEAQ in the germline V gene. The junction had 0 bases not matched to a gene; V was cut back by 8 bases and J by 4 bases. CDR3 nucleotide sequence: TGTGCCAGCGCGGGAGGGTACAATGAGCAGTTCTTC. This translates into CASAGGYNEQFF.

This clone has only a few counts. The V gene is TRBV6-5, the J gene TRBJ1-2, with TRBD1 matching over 7 bases. The CDR3 contains 14 residues. CDR1 is MNHEY and CDR2 is SVGAGI in the germline V gene. The V segment lost 5 bases and the J segment 9 bases; nucleotides outside the gene matches: 12. CDR3 DNA sequence: TGTGCCAGCAGTACCTATAGACAGGGTCAGAGCTACACCTTC. It specifies CASSTYRQGQSYTF.

V usage is TRBV4-1 and J usage is TRBJ2-2; D ambiguous. Germline CDR1 reads MGHRA; CDR2 reads YSYEKL. Trimming pared 6 bases from V and 7 bases from J, leaving 6 bases between. CDR3 length: 11 residues. The DNA for the CDR3 is TGCGCCAGCAGTCACTACGGGGAGCTGTTTTTT. This encodes CASSHYGELFF.

This clone was seen a few times. Other DNA sequences in this sample translate to the same CDR3. V gene TRBV5-4 combines with J gene TRBJ2-3; TRBD2 matches at 12 bases. The germline CDR1 and CDR2 sequences are SGHNT and YYREEE (reference sequence). This CDR3 is 14 amino acids long. Losses at the gene ends were 3 bases for V and 6 bases for J; bases not matched to a gene: 2. The CDR3 here is CASSSGLAGDTQYF. CDR3 coding DNA: TGTGCCAGCAGCTCCGGACTAGCGGGGGATACGCAGTATTTT.

The gene calls are TRBV10-3 and TRBJ2-7, with TRBD2 matching 9 bases. Germline values: CDR1 ENHRY, CDR2 SYGVKD. The junction had 17 bases not matched to a gene; V was cut back by 2 bases and J by 9 bases. This CDR3 spans 17 amino acids. CDR3 DNA: TGTGCCATCAGTGAGGGTACAAGGACTAGCGTTTCACCTTGGCAGTACTTC. This sequence encodes CAISEGTRTSVSPWQYF.

CDR3 bases: TGTGCCAGCAGCGAACAGGGTCGGGATGAGCAGTTCTTC. It yields the protein CASSEQGRDEQFF. The chain uses TRBV7-2 and TRBJ2-1; a weak D match, TRBD1 (6 bases). The CDR3 sequence is 13 residues long. The V end lost 5 bases, the J end lost 8 bases, and 13 bases lay between the germline ends. Germline V gives CDR1 SGHTA, CDR2 FQGNSA.

A remark on this clone: This same CDR3 is encoded by further DNA sequences in the sample. V gene TRBV2 combines with J gene TRBJ2-1, with 9 nucleotides matching TRBD1. The CDR3 is 14 residues long. Looked up from germline, CDR1 is SNHLY and CDR2 is FYNNEI. With 4 bases clipped from V and 2 bases from J, the junction kept 0 bases outside the gene matches. For the CDR3, the DNA is TGTGCCAGCAGTGGACAGGGGGCCTACAATGAGCAGTTCTTC. Translation gives CASSGQGAYNEQFF.

The chain carries TRBV5-6 and TRBJ2-4; 7 bases line up with TRBD1. Per germline, CDR1 SGHDT and CDR2 YYEEEE. The CDR3 contains 14 residues. The V segment lost 4 bases and the J segment 9 bases; nucleotides outside the gene matches: 10. The CDR3 nucleotides read TGTGCCAGCAGCCTTGACAGGGTGTTGGGCATTCAGTACTTC. As protein: CASSLDRVLGIQYF. Supplemented by reference TRBV5-6 and TRBJ2-4, the full variable domain reads DAGVTQSPTHLIKTRGQQVTLRCSPKSGHDTVSWYQQALGQGPQFIFQYYEEEERQRGNFPDRFSGHQFPNYSSELNVNALLLGDSALYLCASSLDRVLGIQYFGAGTRLSVL.

The V gene is TRBV28, the J gene TRBJ2-1; the D gene is possibly TRBD1 (5 bases). Germline V gives CDR1 MDHEN, CDR2 SYDVKM. The CDR3 loop spans 14 amino acids. V dropped 3 bases and J dropped 7 bases, with 13 bases sitting between them. CDR3 coding DNA: TGTGCCAGCAGTTTCCCAAGGGGCCGAAATGAGCAGTTCTTC. Amino acids: CASSFPRGRNEQFF.

The rearrangement joins TRBV29-1 to TRBJ1-1; no clear D. Germline-derived CDR1 and CDR2 are SQVTM and ANQGSEA. This CDR3 spans 10 amino acids. The CDR3 is CRTGDTEAFF. In DNA, the CDR3 is TGCAGGACCGGGGACACTGAAGCTTTCTTT.

The gene calls are TRBV19 and TRBJ1-5; D call uncertain. Trimming pared 3 bases from V and 3 bases from J, leaving 9 bases between. Looked up from germline, CDR1 is LNHDA and CDR2 is SQIVND (reference sequence). The CDR3 totals 14 residues. CDR3 DNA: TGTGCCAGTAGTATGATACTGAACAATCAGCCCCAGCATTTT. Its translation: CASSMILNNQPQHF. Full variable domain (outside the CDR3, taken from reference TRBV19 and TRBJ1-5): DGGITQSPKYLFRKEGQNVTLSCEQNLNHDAMYWYRQDPGQGLRLIYYSQIVNDFQKGDIAEGYSVSREKKESFPLTVTSAQKNPTAFYLCASSMILNNQPQHFGDGTRLSIL.

This clone was observed a handful of times. This chain connects TRBV6-5 to TRBJ1-2, with D unclear. The V end was cut by 5 bases, the J end by 4 bases, with 17 bases between. CDR1 and CDR2 (germline): MNHEY, SVGAGI. The CDR3 extends over 15 amino acids. The CDR3 region is CASSNTVALGYGYTF. DNA for the CDR3: TGTGCCAGCAGTAACACAGTGGCCCTGGGCTATGGCTACACCTTC.

The chain employs TRBV2 and TRBJ2-3; 9 nucleotides line up with TRBD1. The CDR3 runs to 16 residues. In germline, CDR1 is SNHLY, CDR2 FYNNEI. V was pared by 6 bases and J by 4 bases, with 11 bases of the junction left unmatched. The CDR3 sequence is CASRETTGGYSDTQYF. Here the CDR3 DNA reads TGTGCCAGCAGGGAAACCACAGGGGGCTATTCAGATACGCAGTATTTT.

This clone was observed a few times. V is TRBV5-1 and J is TRBJ1-4, with D perhaps TRBD1 (5 bases). The CDR3 consists of 14 residues. Per germline, CDR1 SGHRS and CDR2 YFSETQ. The germline V and J ends were trimmed by 4 bases and 5 bases, with 12 bases remaining between them. This CDR3 is CASSRDGGNEKLFF. The CDR3 DNA reads as TGCGCCAGCAGCCGTGACGGGGGAAATGAAAAACTGTTTTTT.

The V call is TRBV5-1, the J call TRBJ2-2; D call uncertain. Trimming shortened V by 0 bases and J by 4 bases, and 13 bases separated the two germline ends. Germline V gene data show CDR1 as SGHRS and CDR2 as YFSETQ. This CDR3 has 16 residues. The chain's CDR3 is CASSLGGGDGTGELFF. The DNA of the CDR3 is TGCGCCAGCAGCTTGGGCGGTGGAGACGGCACCGGGGAGCTGTTTTTT.

This clone turned up a few times. The V and J genes are TRBV7-9 and TRBJ2-3; TRBD2 matches at 8 bases. The V gene end was trimmed by 5 bases and the J gene end by 4 bases; junction bases not matched to a gene: 8. Germline V CDR1 and CDR2: SEHNR, FQNEAQ (reference sequence). This CDR3 has 15 amino acids. CDR3 amino acids: CASSPSGSASDTQYF. In nucleotides, the CDR3 is TGTGCCAGCAGCCCCAGCGGGAGCGCGTCAGATACGCAGTATTTT.

The chain carries TRBV18 and TRBJ1-2, with 10 bases identical to TRBD1. With 4 bases clipped from V and 6 bases from J, the junction kept 2 bases outside the gene matches. The CDR3 is 13 residues long. Germline values: CDR1 KGHSH, CDR2 LQKENI. The CDR3 DNA is TGTGCCAGCTCACAGGACAGGGGGGATGGCTACACCTTC. Translating gives CASSQDRGDGYTF.

There are a few counts of this clone. The chain recombines TRBV19 with TRBJ1-3; 9 bases are shared with TRBD1. The CDR3 totals 16 residues. The V segment lost 6 bases and the J segment 1 base; nucleotides outside the gene matches: 7. Germline assignment: CDR1 LNHDA and CDR2 SQIVND (reference sequence). The CDR3 coding sequence is TGTGCCAGTAGAAACCGGGACAGGGTTTCTGGAAACACCATATATTTT. Translated: CASRNRDRVSGNTIYF.

This chain's CDR3 is CASSVRQAGANVLTF. The CDR3 DNA reads as TGTGCCAGTAGTGTGAGACAGGCTGGGGCCAACGTCCTGACTTTC. V and J are TRBV19 and TRBJ2-6, with D tentatively TRBD1 (6 bases). The length of the CDR3 is 15 residues. V was trimmed by 5 bases and J by 2 bases, leaving 10 bases between them. The V gene's germline CDR1 is LNHDA and CDR2 SQIVND (reference sequence). The full variable domain, completed using reference TRBV19 and TRBJ2-6, is DGGITQSPKYLFRKEGQNVTLSCEQNLNHDAMYWYRQDPGQGLRLIYYSQIVNDFQKGDIAEGYSVSREKKESFPLTVTSAQKNPTAFYLCASSVRQAGANVLTFGAGSRLTVL.

This clone has just a few counts. This rearrangement joins TRBV4-2 to TRBJ2-7; D may be TRBD1 (6 bases). V lost 4 bases to trimming and J lost 2 bases, with 15 bases between them. Germline V gene lookup returns CDR1 LGHNA and CDR2 YNFKEQ. This CDR3 has 15 amino acids. The DNA of the CDR3 is TGTGCCAGCAGCCGAAATCGAGACAGGACCTACGAGCAGTACTTC. Amino acids: CASSRNRDRTYEQYF.

This clone occurred a few times. This sequence joins TRBV4-1 and TRBJ2-1, with a weak D call TRBD2 (6 bases). The CDR3 is 13 amino acids. V shed 1 base and J shed 9 bases, with 10 bases lying between them. Germline CDR1 reads MGHRA; CDR2 reads YSYEKL. In nucleotides, the CDR3 is TGCGCCAGCAGCCAAGGGCCCGGGGGTGAGCAGTTCTTC. This sequence encodes CASSQGPGGEQFF.

V usage is TRBV15 and J usage is TRBJ2-5; TRBD1 agrees at 11 bases. Germline lookup yields CDR1 LNHNV and CDR2 YYDKDF (reference sequence). CDR3 size: 14 residues. J lost 5 bases, V lost 5 bases, and 4 bases had no gene match. The CDR3 reads CATSWDRGTETQYF. The DNA of the CDR3 is TGTGCCACCAGCTGGGACAGGGGGACGGAGACCCAGTACTTC.